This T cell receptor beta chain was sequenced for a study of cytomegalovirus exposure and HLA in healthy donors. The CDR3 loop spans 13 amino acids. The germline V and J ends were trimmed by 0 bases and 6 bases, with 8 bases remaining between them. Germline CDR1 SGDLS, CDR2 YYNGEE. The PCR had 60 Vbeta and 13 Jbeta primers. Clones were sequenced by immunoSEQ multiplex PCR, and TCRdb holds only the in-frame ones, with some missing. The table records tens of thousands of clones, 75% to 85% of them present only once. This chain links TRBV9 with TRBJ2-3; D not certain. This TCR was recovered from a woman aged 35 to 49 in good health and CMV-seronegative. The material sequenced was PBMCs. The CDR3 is CASSVAAPDTQYF. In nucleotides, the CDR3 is TGTGCCAGCAGCGTAGCTGCGCCGGATACGCAGTATTTT.